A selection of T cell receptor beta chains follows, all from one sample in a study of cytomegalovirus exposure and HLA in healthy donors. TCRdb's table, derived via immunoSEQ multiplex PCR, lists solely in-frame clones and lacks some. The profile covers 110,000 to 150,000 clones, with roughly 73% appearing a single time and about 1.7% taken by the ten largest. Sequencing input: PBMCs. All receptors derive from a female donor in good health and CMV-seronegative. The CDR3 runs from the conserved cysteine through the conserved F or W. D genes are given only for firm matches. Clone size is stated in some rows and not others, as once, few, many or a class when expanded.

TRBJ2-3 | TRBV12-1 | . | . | TGTGCCAGCAGCTCCCCCCCGCGCGCTACGGGACAGGATATATCCAGCACAGATACGCAGTATTTT | CASSSPPRATGQDISSTDTQYF
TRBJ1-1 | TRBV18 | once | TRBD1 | TGTGCCAGCTCACTACCGGGACAGGGGGTTGCTGAAGCTTTCTTT | CASSLPGQGVAEAFF
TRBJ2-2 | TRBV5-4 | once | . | TGTGCCAGCAGCGGCCATAGGGGCGGGGGCGACACCGGGGAGCTGTTTTTT | CASSGHRGGGDTGELFF
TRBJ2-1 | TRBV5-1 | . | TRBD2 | TGCGCCAGCAGGCTAGCGGGCAGCTCCTACAATGAGCAGTTCTTC | CASRLAGSSYNEQFF
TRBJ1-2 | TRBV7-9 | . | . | TGTGCCAGCAGCTTAAGGGAACAGGCAGCTAACTATGGCTACACCTTC | CASSLREQAANYGYTF
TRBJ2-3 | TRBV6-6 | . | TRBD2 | TGTGCCAGCAACCTTAGCGGGGGGGCCGCAGATACGCAGTATTTT | CASNLSGGAADTQYF
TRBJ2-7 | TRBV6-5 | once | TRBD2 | TGTGCCAGCAGTTCACGGGGGGGGGCTACTTCCTACGAGCAGTACTTC | CASSSRGGATSYEQYF
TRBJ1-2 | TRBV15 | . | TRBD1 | TGTGCCACCAGCAGACTCAGGGGGCCAAGGGGCTACACCTTC | CATSRLRGPRGYTF
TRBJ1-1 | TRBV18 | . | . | TGTGCCAGCTCACCACCGGACAGAAACACTGAAGCTTTCTTT | CASSPPDRNTEAFF
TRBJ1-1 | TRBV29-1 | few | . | TGCAGCGTGGACACCCCCGAGAACACTGAAGCTTTCTTT | CSVDTPENTEAFF
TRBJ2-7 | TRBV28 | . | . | TGTGCCAGCATTGGGCAGGTCTCCTACGAGCAGTACTTC | CASIGQVSYEQYF
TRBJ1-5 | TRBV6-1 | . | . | TGTGCCAGCAGAACCTGGGGCGGTCGGAATCAGCCCCAGCATTTT | CASRTWGGRNQPQHF
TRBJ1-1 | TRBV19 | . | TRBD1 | TGTGCCAGTAGTCTAACCGGGACAGGGGCCTCCTCGGGCACTGAAGCTTTCTTT | CASSLTGTGASSGTEAFF
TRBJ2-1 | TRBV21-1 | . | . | TGTGCCAGCAGCAAACGAGGGAGCTCCTACAATGAGCAGTTCTTC | CASSKRGSSYNEQFF
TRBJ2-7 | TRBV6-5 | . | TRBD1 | TGTGCCAGCAGTCCGCGGGACAGGCCTTACGAGCAGTACTTC | CASSPRDRPYEQYF
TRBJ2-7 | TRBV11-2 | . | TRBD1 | TGTGCCAGCAGCTTAGATCAAACCAGGGGGAGACCCTACGAGCAGTACTTC | CASSLDQTRGRPYEQYF